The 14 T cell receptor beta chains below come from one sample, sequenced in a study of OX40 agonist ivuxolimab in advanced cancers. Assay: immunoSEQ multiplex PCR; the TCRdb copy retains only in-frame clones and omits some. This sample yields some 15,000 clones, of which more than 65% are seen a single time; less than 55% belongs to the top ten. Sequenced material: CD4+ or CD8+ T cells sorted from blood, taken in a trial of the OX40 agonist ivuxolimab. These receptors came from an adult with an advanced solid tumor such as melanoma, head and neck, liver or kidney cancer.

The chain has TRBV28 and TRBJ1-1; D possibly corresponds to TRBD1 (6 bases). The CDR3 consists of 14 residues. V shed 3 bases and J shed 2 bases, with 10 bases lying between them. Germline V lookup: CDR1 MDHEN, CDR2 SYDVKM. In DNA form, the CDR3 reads TGTGCCAGCAGTTTTCAGGGGAGTAACACTGAAGCTTTCTTT. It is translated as CASSFQGSNTEAFF.

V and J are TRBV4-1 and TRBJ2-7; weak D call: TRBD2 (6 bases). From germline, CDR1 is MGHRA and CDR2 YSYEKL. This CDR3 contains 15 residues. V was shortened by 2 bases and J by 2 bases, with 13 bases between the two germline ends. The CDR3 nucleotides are TGCGCCAGCAGCCAAAAGGCGGGGACCACCTACGAGCAGTACTTC. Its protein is CASSQKAGTTYEQYF.

CDR3 bases: TGTGCCAGCAGTTTCTATGTGAGGGTAGACTATGGCTACACCTTC. Its protein product is CASSFYVRVDYGYTF. This chain links TRBV28 with TRBJ1-2; D is ambiguous. This CDR3 has 15 amino acids. V dropped 3 bases and J dropped 3 bases, with 14 bases sitting between them. CDR1 and CDR2 (germline): MDHEN, SYDVKM.

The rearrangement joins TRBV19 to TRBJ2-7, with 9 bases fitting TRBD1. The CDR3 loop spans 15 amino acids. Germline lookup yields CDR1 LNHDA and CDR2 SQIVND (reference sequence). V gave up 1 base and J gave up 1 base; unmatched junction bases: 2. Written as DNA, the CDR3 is TGTGCCAGTAGTATAGGACAGGGGGGGTCCTACGAGCAGTACTTC. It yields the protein CASSIGQGGSYEQYF.

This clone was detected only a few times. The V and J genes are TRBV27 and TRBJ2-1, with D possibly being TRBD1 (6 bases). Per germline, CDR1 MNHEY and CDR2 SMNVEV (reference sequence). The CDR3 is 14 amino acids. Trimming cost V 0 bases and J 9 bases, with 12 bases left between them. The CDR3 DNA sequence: TGTGCCAGCAGTTTATCCCCCGAAGGGGGTGAGCAGTTCTTC. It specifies CASSLSPEGGEQFF.

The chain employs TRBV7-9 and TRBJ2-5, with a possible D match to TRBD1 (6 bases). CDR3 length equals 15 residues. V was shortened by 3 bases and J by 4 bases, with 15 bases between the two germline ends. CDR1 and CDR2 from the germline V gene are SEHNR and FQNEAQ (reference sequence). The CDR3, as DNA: TGTGCCAGCAGCTTTGACTACAGGGATCCAGAGACCCAGTACTTC. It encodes CASSFDYRDPETQYF.

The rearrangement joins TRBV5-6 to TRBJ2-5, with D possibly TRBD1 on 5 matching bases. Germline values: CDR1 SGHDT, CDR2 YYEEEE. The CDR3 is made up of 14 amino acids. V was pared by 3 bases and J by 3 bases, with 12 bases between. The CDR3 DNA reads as TGTGCCAGCAGCTACACTACAGGTGAAGAGACCCAGTACTTC. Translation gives CASSYTTGEETQYF.

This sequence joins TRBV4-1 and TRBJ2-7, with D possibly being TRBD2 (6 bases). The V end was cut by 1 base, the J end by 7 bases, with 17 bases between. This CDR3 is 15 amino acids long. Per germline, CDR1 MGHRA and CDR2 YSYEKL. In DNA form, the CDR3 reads TGCGCCAGCAGCCAAGGGGCTTCAGGGACTCTGGAGCAGTACTTC. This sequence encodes CASSQGASGTLEQYF.

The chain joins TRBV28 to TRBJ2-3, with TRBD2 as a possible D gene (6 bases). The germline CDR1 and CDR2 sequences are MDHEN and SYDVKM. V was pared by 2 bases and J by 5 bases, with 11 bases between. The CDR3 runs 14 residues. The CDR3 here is CASSLGVGGDTQYF. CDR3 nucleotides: TGTGCCAGCAGTTTAGGTGTGGGGGGAGATACGCAGTATTTT. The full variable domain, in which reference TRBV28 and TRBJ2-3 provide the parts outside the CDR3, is DVKVTQSSRYLVKRTGEKVFLECVQDMDHENMFWYRQDPGLGLRLIYFSYDVKMKEKGDIPEGYSVSREKKERFSLILESASTNQTSMYLCASSLGVGGDTQYFGPGTRLTVL.

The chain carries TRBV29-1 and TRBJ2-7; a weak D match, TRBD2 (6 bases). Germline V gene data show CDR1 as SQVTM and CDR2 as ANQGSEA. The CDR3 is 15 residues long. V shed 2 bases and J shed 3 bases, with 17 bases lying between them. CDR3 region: CSVETGEDLFYEQYF. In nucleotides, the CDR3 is TGCAGCGTTGAAACGGGGGAAGACCTATTCTACGAGCAGTACTTC.

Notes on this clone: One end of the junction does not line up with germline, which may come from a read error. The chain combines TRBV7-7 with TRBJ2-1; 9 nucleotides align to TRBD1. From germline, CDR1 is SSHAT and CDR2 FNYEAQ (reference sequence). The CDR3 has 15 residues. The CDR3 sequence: CASSIGQGPRYEQFF. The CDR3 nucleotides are TGTGCTAGCAGCATTGGACAGGGGCCCCGATATGAGCAGTTCTTC.

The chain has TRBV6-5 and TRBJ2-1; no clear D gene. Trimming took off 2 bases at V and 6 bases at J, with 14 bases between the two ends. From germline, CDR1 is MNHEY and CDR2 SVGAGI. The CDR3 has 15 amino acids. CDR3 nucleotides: TGTGCCAGCAGTTACACAACCCCCCTAGGCAATGAGCAGTTCTTC. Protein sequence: CASSYTTPLGNEQFF.

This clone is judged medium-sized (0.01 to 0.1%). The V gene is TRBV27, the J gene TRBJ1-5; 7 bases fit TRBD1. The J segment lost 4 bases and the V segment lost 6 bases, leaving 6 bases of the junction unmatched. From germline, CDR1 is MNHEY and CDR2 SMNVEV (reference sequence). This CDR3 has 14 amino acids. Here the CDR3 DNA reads TGTGCCAGCAGCCCCGGACAGGTGAATCAGCCCCAGCATTTT. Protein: CASSPGQVNQPQHF.

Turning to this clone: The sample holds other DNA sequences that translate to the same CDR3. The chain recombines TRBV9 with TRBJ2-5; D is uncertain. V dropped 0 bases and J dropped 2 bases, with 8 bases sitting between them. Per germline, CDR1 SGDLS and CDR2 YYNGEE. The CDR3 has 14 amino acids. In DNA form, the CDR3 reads TGTGCCAGCAGCGTAGGATTAGATCAAGAGACCCAGTACTTC. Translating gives CASSVGLDQETQYF.